The 32 T cell receptor beta chains below come from one sample, sequenced in a study of blood T cell repertoires in COVID-19 (TCRdb year 2020). The library was built by means of the immunoSEQ multiplex PCR assay. The clones in this table, taken by TCRdb from immuneACCESS, are in-frame only. Not every clone is retained; where verified, under half of the shortfall comes from an unresolved V gene, and the cause of the rest is unknown. In all, the sample holds 300,000 to 350,000 clones, and roughly 87% of those were seen once. Of the sample, more than 8.5% falls within the top ten clones. Sequenced input: PBMCs or T cells enriched from blood (not recorded which). These receptors were obtained from a woman between 18 and 30 years old who had recovered from COVID-19.

In this sample, this clone turned up a few times. V is TRBV3-1 (or the pseudogene TRBV3-2) and J is TRBJ1-5; 8 nucleotides match TRBD1. The ends lost 4 bases at V and 5 bases at J; junction bases unmatched: 16. The V gene's germline CDR1 is LGHDT and CDR2 YNNKEL (reference sequence). CDR3 size: 18 residues. The chain's CDR3 is CASSPYGTGVKEYQPQHF. DNA for the CDR3: TGTGCCAGCAGCCCTTACGGGACAGGCGTTAAGGAGTATCAGCCCCAGCATTTT.

This chain joins TRBV29-1 and TRBJ2-1; D is unclear. The CDR3 is 11 amino acids. The germline CDR1 and CDR2 sequences are SQVTM and ANQGSEA. The V and J ends lost 6 bases and 3 bases respectively, with 6 bases between them. CDR3 DNA: TGCAGCGTCGCAGTCTACAATGAGCAGTTCTTC. This codes for CSVAVYNEQFF.

This chain uses TRBV30 with TRBJ2-3, with no clear D. Germline CDR1 reads GTSNPN; CDR2 reads SVGIG (reference sequence). V lost 2 bases, J lost 0 bases, and 15 bases lay in between. The CDR3 is 16 amino acids. CDR3 loop: CAWSSRRRSSTDTQYF. The CDR3 DNA is TGTGCCTGGAGTAGTAGGCGGCGATCTAGCACAGATACGCAGTATTTT.

The chain joins TRBV11-2 to TRBJ2-1, with TRBD2 matching 9 bases. This CDR3 is built from 17 residues. Trimming took 5 bases from V and 7 from J; bases not matched to a gene: 15. Germline V CDR1 and CDR2: SGHAT, FQNNGV. CDR3 loop: CASSPFPGGRALNEQFF. The CDR3 DNA reads TGTGCCAGCAGCCCCTTTCCAGGCGGGAGGGCCTTGAATGAGCAGTTCTTC.

V is TRBV2 and J is TRBJ1-6; TRBD1 agrees at 7 bases. J was trimmed by 0 bases and V by 8 bases; bases with no gene match: 4. The CDR3 contains 15 residues. Germline CDR1 reads SNHLY; CDR2 reads FYNNEI. CDR3 nucleotides: TGTGCCAGCCGGGACAGTATCTCCTATAATTCACCCCTCCACTTT. Translating gives CASRDSISYNSPLHF.

The V gene is TRBV7-6, the J gene TRBJ1-6; D perhaps matches TRBD1 (6 bases). V gave up 5 bases and J gave up 8 bases, with 13 bases separating them. Germline assignment: CDR1 SGHVS and CDR2 FNYEAQ. The CDR3 has 14 residues. CDR3 residues: CASSIQGGDSPLHF. In nucleotides, the CDR3 is TGTGCCAGCAGCATACAGGGTGGGGATTCACCCCTCCACTTT.

This clone appeared once. The chain couples TRBV15 to TRBJ1-1; the D gene is possibly TRBD1 (6 bases). The CDR3 sequence is 14 residues long. In germline, CDR1 is LNHNV, CDR2 YYDKDF (reference sequence). V lost 3 bases and J lost 0, with 8 bases in between. The CDR3, as DNA: TGTGCCACCAGCAGCCGACAGGTGAACACTGAAGCTTTCTTT. Translated: CATSSRQVNTEAFF.

V gene TRBV30 combines with J gene TRBJ1-3, with TRBD1 identical over 8 bases. CDR1 GTSNPN and CDR2 SVGIG come from the germline V gene (reference sequence). The CDR3 sequence is 14 residues long. Trimming took 3 bases from V and 4 from J; bases not matched to a gene: 5. DNA of the CDR3: TGTGCCTGGAGAGCAGGGGGCTCCGGAAACACCATATATTTT. Translating gives CAWRAGGSGNTIYF.

This clone was seen only a few times. V and J are TRBV28 and TRBJ2-3; D ambiguous. The CDR3 is 12 amino acids. The ends were cut back, 5 bases at V and 8 bases at J, with 11 bases in the middle. CDR1 and CDR2 from the germline V gene are MDHEN and SYDVKM. CDR3 coding DNA: TGTGCCAGCAGTCCTAGGAGCTTTACGCAGTATTTT. This sequence encodes CASSPRSFTQYF. The variable domain in full, with the rest retrieved from reference TRBV28 and TRBJ2-3, is DVKVTQSSRYLVKRTGEKVFLECVQDMDHENMFWYRQDPGLGLRLIYFSYDVKMKEKGDIPEGYSVSREKKERFSLILESASTNQTSMYLCASSPRSFTQYFGPGTRLTVL.

The J gene is TRBJ1-2, the V gene TRBV2; D remains ambiguous. There are 14 residues in the CDR3. The germline V and J ends were trimmed by 3 bases and 3 bases, with 11 bases remaining between them. The germline CDR1 and CDR2 sequences are SNHLY and FYNNEI. The CDR3 DNA sequence: TGTGCCAGCAGTGACGAGAGTCGGGACTATGGCTACACCTTC. As protein: CASSDESRDYGYTF.

The V call is TRBV5-1, the J call TRBJ2-5; D might be TRBD1 (5 bases). V dropped 4 bases and J dropped 4 bases, with 11 bases sitting between them. This CDR3 comprises 13 residues. Germline V gene data show CDR1 as SGHRS and CDR2 as YFSETQ. The chain's CDR3 is CASSPSTGETQYF. CDR3 in DNA: TGCGCCAGCAGCCCTTCAACAGGAGAGACCCAGTACTTC.

This chain joins TRBV7-2 and TRBJ1-3, with D perhaps TRBD1 (5 bases). Between the trimmed V and J ends, which lost 5 bases and 4 bases, there was a span of 21 bases. The CDR3 spans 17 residues. Germline CDR1 reads SGHTA; CDR2 reads FQGNSA. The CDR3 region is CASSIVRQRSSGNTIYF. CDR3 coding DNA: TGTGCCAGCAGCATCGTAAGACAGAGATCCTCCGGAAACACCATATATTTT.

This clone was detected a few times. V gene TRBV9 combines with J gene TRBJ2-1; 9 bases line up with TRBD2. CDR1 and CDR2 from the germline V gene are SGDLS and YYNGEE. Trimming at V came to 4 bases and at J to 1 base, leaving 9 bases not matched to a gene. The CDR3 totals 17 residues. CDR3 nucleotides: TGTGCCAGCAGCCCCTTAGGAGCGGGGGGTTCCTACAATGAGCAGTTCTTC. It codes for CASSPLGAGGSYNEQFF.

The CDR3 region has the DNA TGTGCCAGCAGTGGCCGAGACACAGCCATCACTGAAGCTTTCTTT. It encodes CASSGRDTAITEAFF. The genes are TRBV25-1 and TRBJ1-1, with D unresolved. The germline V gene encodes CDR1 MGHDK and CDR2 SYGVNS. V gave up 4 bases and J gave up 4 bases, with 16 bases separating them. The CDR3 length is 15 residues.

The chain uses TRBV12-3 or TRBV12-4 and TRBJ2-1; unclear D gene. The CDR3 extends over 13 amino acids. V was pared by 5 bases and J by 7 bases, with 12 bases between. The CDR3 protein is CASSRIARNEQFF. The CDR3 nucleotides are TGTGCCAGCAGTCGAATCGCCCGGAATGAGCAGTTCTTC.

The chain couples TRBV5-6 to TRBJ2-2, with D perhaps matching TRBD2 (8 bases). Germline-derived CDR1 and CDR2 are SGHDT and YYEEEE. Trimming removed 6 bases at V and 6 bases at J, with 21 bases between. There are 16 residues in the CDR3. The CDR3 DNA reads as TGTGCCAGCACGTCATACGGGAGGGGGCATTCCGGGGAGCTGTTTTTT. Protein product: CASTSYGRGHSGELFF.

The chain links TRBV2 to TRBJ1-5; no clear D gene. The CDR3 loop spans 15 amino acids. CDR1 and CDR2 (germline): SNHLY, FYNNEI. The V end lost 0 bases, the J end lost 7 bases, and 13 bases lay between the germline ends. CDR3 DNA: TGTGCCAGCAGTGAAGCACGAGGCGGTGAACAGCCCCAGCATTTT. Translating gives CASSEARGGEQPQHF.

The V gene is TRBV2, the J gene TRBJ1-1, with D uncertain. Trimming shortened V by 6 bases and J by 4 bases, and 12 bases separated the two germline ends. The CDR3 loop spans 13 amino acids. Germline assignment: CDR1 SNHLY and CDR2 FYNNEI. CDR3 region: CASRFEGITEAFF. The CDR3 region has the DNA TGTGCCAGCAGATTTGAGGGAATCACTGAAGCTTTCTTT.

The chain recombines TRBV12-2 with TRBJ2-3; the listed D gene, TRBD2, was not tested against the DNA. TRBV12-2 is recorded as a pseudogene. The CDR3 consists of 17 residues. The CDR3 nucleotides are TGTGCAAGTCGCCTCCCACAGCGGGATCGCATCACAGATACGCAGTATTTT. Protein sequence: CASRLPQRDRITDTQYF.

This clone was seen only a few times. J is TRBJ2-7 and V is TRBV19; 11 bases agree with TRBD2. The germline V gene encodes CDR1 LNHDA and CDR2 SQIVND (reference sequence). The CDR3 length is 15 residues. V gave up 4 bases and J gave up 2 bases; unmatched junction bases: 4. The CDR3: CASSKPGLAAYEQYF. The CDR3 DNA reads TGTGCCAGTAGTAAGCCGGGACTAGCGGCCTACGAGCAGTACTTC.

V usage is TRBV15 and J usage is TRBJ1-4; TRBD1 is a possible D gene (6 bases). Deletions cut 3 bases from V and 7 bases from J, with 12 bases between. The V gene's germline CDR1 is LNHNV and CDR2 YYDKDF (reference sequence). The length of the CDR3 is 14 residues. The CDR3 DNA is TGTGCCACCAGCAGTGACAGGTGGGCTGAAAAACTGTTTTTT. Translating gives CATSSDRWAEKLFF.

Notes on this clone: The same CDR3 also results from other DNA sequences found in this sample. The CDR3 DNA reads TGCGCCAGCAGCTTGGGACAGGGTCAAGAGACCCAGTACTTC. Its translation is CASSLGQGQETQYF. The J gene is TRBJ2-5, the V gene TRBV5-1; 7 nucleotides align to TRBD1. The CDR3 consists of 14 residues. Germline V gives CDR1 SGHRS, CDR2 YFSETQ. Losses at the gene ends were 0 bases for V and 2 bases for J; bases not matched to a gene: 1.

A remark on this clone: The junction departs from the called germline gene at one end, perhaps through a read error. The V call is TRBV13, the J call TRBJ2-2; 12 nucleotides align to TRBD1. Germline V gene sequence: CDR1 PRHDT, CDR2 FYEKMQ (reference sequence). CDR3 length: 20 residues. The CDR3 loop is CASSLGGVGGQGADTGELFF. CDR3 DNA: TGTGCCAGCAGCCTAGGCGGAGTTGGGGGACAGGGGGCCGACACCGGGGAGCTGTTTTTT.

J is TRBJ1-2 and V is TRBV28, with D possibly matching TRBD1 (5 bases). Germline loops: CDR1 MDHEN, CDR2 SYDVKM. The CDR3 is 15 residues long. Deletions cut 4 bases from V and 3 bases from J, with 15 bases between. In DNA, the CDR3 is TGTGCCAGCAGTTCCCCGGCAGGGCCTCACTATGGCTACACCTTC. Its protein product is CASSSPAGPHYGYTF.

The chain uses TRBV5-6 and TRBJ2-7; 9 bases align to TRBD1. CDR1 and CDR2 (germline): SGHDT, YYEEEE. With 5 bases clipped from V and 5 bases from J, the junction kept 8 bases outside the gene matches. The CDR3 is 14 amino acids. This chain's CDR3 is CASRIQGARDEQYF. CDR3 sequence (DNA): TGTGCCAGCAGGATACAGGGGGCGCGGGACGAGCAGTACTTC.

V is TRBV7-6 and J is TRBJ2-3; D may be TRBD2 (6 bases). Germline CDR1 and CDR2: SGHVS and FNYEAQ. CDR3 length equals 15 residues. Trimming cost V 1 base and J 7 bases, with 15 bases left between them. DNA for the CDR3: TGTGCCAGCAGCTTAGTAGGCGGGGAACTTAATACGCAGTATTTT. Translating it yields CASSLVGGELNTQYF.

The CDR3 DNA reads as TGTGCCAGTTGGGGAAACAGGGAAGACGGTAACTATGGCTACACCTTC. Protein sequence: CASWGNREDGNYGYTF. The chain carries TRBV2 and TRBJ1-2, with D possibly being TRBD1 (6 bases). Germline values: CDR1 SNHLY, CDR2 FYNNEI. V lost 9 bases, J lost 1 base, and 21 bases lay in between. CDR3 size: 16 residues.

The chain has TRBV28 and TRBJ2-5, with 11 positions matching TRBD2. Germline V lookup: CDR1 MDHEN, CDR2 SYDVKM. The CDR3 is 15 amino acids. The ends lost 4 bases at V and 5 bases at J; junction bases unmatched: 6. DNA of the CDR3: TGTGCCAGCAGTTCGCTACTAGCGGGGGAGGAGACCCAGTACTTC. It is translated as CASSSLLAGEETQYF.

As for this clone: A read error may account for a junction end that differs from germline. V is TRBV7-8 and J is TRBJ1-2, with 12 bases aligning to TRBD1. Germline V lookup: CDR1 SGHVS, CDR2 FQNEAQ. This CDR3 spans 15 amino acids. CDR3 sequence reads: CASNLQGQGARPYTF. The CDR3 region has the DNA TGTGCCAGCAACTTACAGGGACAGGGGGCGCGACCGTACACCTTC.

This chain joins TRBV28 and TRBJ2-7; 7 bases agree with TRBD1. Trimming removed 5 bases from V and 3 bases from J; junction bases left unmatched: 10. Germline CDR1 MDHEN, CDR2 SYDVKM. This CDR3 is built from 15 residues. The chain's CDR3 is CASSGLRTGYYEQYF. The CDR3 bases are TGTGCCAGCAGTGGCTTACGGACAGGTTACTACGAGCAGTACTTC.

The chain recombines TRBV28 with TRBJ1-2, with 7 bases aligning to TRBD1. Germline CDR1 and CDR2: MDHEN and SYDVKM. V gave up 6 bases and J gave up 6 bases; unmatched junction bases: 19. The CDR3 contains 17 residues. DNA of the CDR3: TGTGCCAGCAGAGAATCTGATCATGACAGGGTGGGGGATGGCTACACCTTC. Translation: CASRESDHDRVGDGYTF.

This chain links TRBV7-2 with TRBJ2-5, with D unclear. Germline lookup yields CDR1 SGHTA and CDR2 FQGNSA. The CDR3 is 15 residues long. V was pared by 2 bases and J by 1 base, with 11 bases between. CDR3 amino acids: CASSLLGQSQETQYF. DNA for the CDR3: TGTGCCAGCAGCTTATTGGGCCAGAGCCAAGAGACCCAGTACTTC.